This T cell receptor beta chain was identified during a study of regulatory dendritic cells for organ transplantation. Study outcomes and limitations: Alloreactive memory CD8+ T cell pools varied considerably between individuals.

In regard to this clone: As yet, its antigen is unknown.

The V end was cut by 4 bases, the J end by 5 bases, with 5 bases between. CDR3 length equals 11 residues. Germline loops: CDR1 SEHNR, CDR2 FQNEAQ (reference sequence). Some clones are missing from TCRdb's copy, which holds only in-frame ones; the method was immunoSEQ multiplex PCR. The data contain about 38,000 clones, 90% to 95% of them singletons. CD4+ or CD8+ T cells were sorted as naive CD45RA+ or memory CD45RO+. The TCR was taken from a human donor in good health. The rearrangement uses TRBV7-9 and TRBJ1-1; D not resolved. The specimen sequenced was naive CD8+ T cells from blood. Regarding subset: CD45RA+ naive T cells. This CDR3 reads CASSSRTEAFF. CDR3 nucleotides: TGTGCCAGCAGCTCGAGGACTGAAGCTTTCTTT.